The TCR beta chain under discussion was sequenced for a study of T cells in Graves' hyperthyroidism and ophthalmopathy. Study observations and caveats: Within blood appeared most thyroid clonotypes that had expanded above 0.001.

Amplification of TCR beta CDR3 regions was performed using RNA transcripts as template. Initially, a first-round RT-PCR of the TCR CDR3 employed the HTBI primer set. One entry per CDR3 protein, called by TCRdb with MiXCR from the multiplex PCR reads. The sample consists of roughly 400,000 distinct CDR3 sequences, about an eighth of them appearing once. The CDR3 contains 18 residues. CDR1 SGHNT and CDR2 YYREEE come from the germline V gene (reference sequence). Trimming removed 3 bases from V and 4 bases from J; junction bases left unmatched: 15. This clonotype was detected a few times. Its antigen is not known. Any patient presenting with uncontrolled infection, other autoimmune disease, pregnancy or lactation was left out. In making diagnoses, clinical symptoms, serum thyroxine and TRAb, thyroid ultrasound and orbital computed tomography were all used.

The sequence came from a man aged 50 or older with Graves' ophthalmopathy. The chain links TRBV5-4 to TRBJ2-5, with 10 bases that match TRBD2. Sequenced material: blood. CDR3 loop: CASSSRHQLAGTRETQYF. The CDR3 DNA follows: TGTGCCAGCAGCTCCAGACACCAACTAGCGGGGACCCGAGAGACCCAGTACTTC.